This T cell receptor (beta chain) was found in a study of T cell responses to AZD1222 COVID-19 vaccine. Findings and limits, study-wide: White British donors predominated, females outnumbered males, and clonal diversity was possibly underestimated.

TCRdb keeps only in-frame clones here, not all; method: immunoSEQ multiplex PCR. The sample has approximately 120,000 clones; around 93% are singletons. The CDR3 length is 15 residues. CDR1 SGDLS and CDR2 YYNGEE come from the germline V gene. V was clipped by 0 bases and J by 0 bases, with 7 bases between them. Concerning this clone itself: Its antigen remains unknown.

The sample here was peripheral blood, taken on day 0 of AZD1222 vaccination. This receptor was obtained from an adult in good health. The chain employs TRBV9 and TRBJ1-3, with a tentative D call TRBD1 (5 bases). The CDR3 here is CASSVDGGSGNTIYF. The DNA of the CDR3 is TGTGCCAGCAGCGTAGATGGGGGCTCTGGAAACACCATATATTTT.